This T cell receptor (beta chain) is drawn from a study of T-cell reconstitution after alpha-beta-depleted transplantation in children. This CDR3 is 18 amino acids long. The germline V gene has CDR1 LGHNA and CDR2 YNFKEQ. Trimming cost V 2 bases and J 0 bases, with 16 bases left between them. Unique molecular identifiers were incorporated into the prepared TCRbeta library. TCRdb re-called the PCR reads with MiXCR, one entry per CDR3 protein. The sample yields a few hundred thousand distinct CDR3 sequences, nearly 8% seen once. Points from the study as a whole: There were some patients whose high TCRbeta diversity at day 60 came from surviving recipient T cells and thymic progenitors. Reports say that about two months after transplant, the alpha-beta T cells came out of several hundred graft clones that had expanded. Newly generated T cells supplied most T-cell counts and diversity one year post-transplant.

In this sample, this clonotype turned up many times. Antigen specificity is unknown. This clonotype originated in a female patient aged 2-15 years who had a stem cell transplant for Fanconi anemia, so the T cells may come from the graft donor. This chain links TRBV4-2 with TRBJ2-2; maybe TRBD2 (6 bases). The source was peripheral blood, collected 360 days after TCRalphabeta/CD19-depleted stem cell transplant. As DNA, the CDR3 is TGTGCCAGCAGCCAAACGGGTCTGGCGGGGACGAACACCGGGGAGCTGTTTTTT. Protein sequence: CASSQTGLAGTNTGELFF.